The entry that follows covers one T cell receptor (beta chain) sequence. What it binds is unknown. This table comes from immunoSEQ multiplex PCR, and its TCRdb copy is limited to in-frame clones, with some not included. The table shows 95,000 to 150,000 clones, with approximately 85% occurring only once. The CDR3 consists of 16 residues. Per the germline V gene, CDR1 is SGHDT and CDR2 is YYEEEE. The ends were cut back, 3 bases at V and 0 bases at J, with 15 bases in the middle. The data were obtained in a study of T cell responses to AZD1222 COVID-19 vaccine. Study-level findings and limits: A mostly white British donor set with more females was recruited, and clonal diversity was possibly underestimated. Increased Spike-specific TCR breadth and depth were observed after two AZD1222 doses.

V is TRBV5-6 and J is TRBJ1-1; the D gene is possibly TRBD1 (5 bases). The sequenced sample was peripheral blood, obtained on day 0 of AZD1222 vaccination. The TCR sequence derives from an adult in good health. The CDR3: CASSWRGDMMNTEAFF. In DNA, the CDR3 is TGTGCCAGCAGCTGGAGGGGAGACATGATGAACACTGAAGCTTTCTTT.